This entry lists 4 T cell receptor beta chains sequenced from one sample in a study of T-cell memory formation after mild COVID-19. MiXCR, run by TCRdb on the 5' RACE reads, gives a single entry per CDR3 protein. Altogether 450,000 or so distinct CDR3 sequences are present, about 19% being singletons, with the ten largest covering 8.4%. Sequencing was done on a sample of PBMCs or a T cell subset sorted from them (not recorded which). All receptors derive from an adult woman who had mild COVID-19 (a few samples of this study predate the infection). Cell type and time point are not known.

The chain recombines TRBV27 with TRBJ1-2; a possible D gene is TRBD1 (6 bases). Trimming stripped 3 bases from V and 3 bases from J, with 11 bases between. Germline CDR1 MNHEY, CDR2 SMNVEV (reference sequence). The length of the CDR3 is 14 residues. CDR3 amino acids: CASSFGGPDYGYTF. CDR3 bases: TGTGCCAGCAGTTTCGGGGGGCCGGACTATGGCTACACCTTC.

This clonotype appeared a single time. For the CDR3, the DNA is TGTGCTAGTGGTTTGGTAAACGTGAGAGGCGAAAACACTGAAGCTTTCTTT. Its protein is CASGLVNVRGENTEAFF. This chain connects TRBV12-5 to TRBJ1-1, with D unclear. V gave up 0 bases and J gave up 2 bases, with 16 bases separating them. Germline lookup yields CDR1 LGHNT and CDR2 FRNRAP. CDR3 length: 17 residues. Full variable domain (outside the CDR3, taken from reference TRBV12-5 and TRBJ1-1): DARVTQTPRHKVTEMGQEVTMRCQPILGHNTVFWYRQTMMQGLELLAYFRNRAPLDDSGMPKDRFSAEMPDATLATLKIQPSEPRDSAVYFCASGLVNVRGENTEAFFGQGTRLTVV.

This clonotype was recorded a few times. V is TRBV6-2 or TRBV6-3 and J is TRBJ1-4, with 7 bases aligning to TRBD1. CDR3 length: 14 amino acids. The V and J ends lost 6 bases and 7 bases, in that order; junction bases with no gene match: 8. Germline-derived CDR1 and CDR2 are MNHEY and SVGEGT. CDR3 DNA sequence: TGTGCCAGCAGCCGACAAGGGGGCAGTGAAAAACTGTTTTTT. Encoded protein: CASSRQGGSEKLFF.

Only a few counts were recorded for this clonotype. This chain links TRBV12-3 or TRBV12-4 with TRBJ1-2; no clear D gene. With 3 bases removed from V and 2 bases from J, the gap between germline ends came to 13 bases. This CDR3 region has 15 residues. The CDR3 region has the DNA TGTGCCAGCAGTTTTTCGGGCTCACGGAACTATGGCTACACCTTC. Protein product: CASSFSGSRNYGYTF.